A single sample is the source of the 24 T cell receptor beta chains below, sequenced in a study of T cells after yellow fever vaccination. TCRdb analysed the 5' RACE reads with MiXCR anew, one entry per CDR3 protein. The top ten clones hold around 20% of a sample with hundreds of thousands of distinct CDR3 sequences, around 4% of them seen once. Sequenced material: PBMCs, taken on the day of the yellow fever booster vaccination. Receptor source: a man younger than 35 who received the YFV17D yellow fever vaccine.

This clonotype showed up many times. V and J are TRBV6-2 or TRBV6-3 and TRBJ2-7, with 10 bases fitting TRBD1. Per the germline V gene, CDR1 is MNHEY and CDR2 is SVGEGT. There are 18 residues in the CDR3. After removal of 2 bases from V and 0 bases from J, the junction contained 10 bases not matched to a gene. Written as DNA, the CDR3 is TGTGCCAGCAGTTACGGGACAGGGGAGTCGAGGAGCTCCTACGAGCAGTACGTC. Its protein is CASSYGTGESRSSYEQYV.

This clonotype is deemed medium-sized. The CDR3 DNA reads TGTGCCAGCAGCTTAGTTGGAGCGGGGAACAATGAGCAGTTCTTC. Encoded protein: CASSLVGAGNNEQFF. The chain carries TRBV7-9 and TRBJ2-1; 7 nucleotides agree with TRBD2. Germline V lookup: CDR1 SEHNR, CDR2 FQNEAQ (reference sequence). CDR3 length: 15 residues. V shed 1 base, J shed 5 bases, and the junction held 5 bases outside the gene matches.

This clonotype has more than one count but fewer than ten. The chain combines TRBV24-1 with TRBJ1-1, with TRBD1 as a possible D gene (5 bases). The CDR3 sequence is 15 residues long. Trimming took 8 bases from V and 1 from J, leaving 16 bases between them. Germline V gene lookup returns CDR1 KGHDR and CDR2 SFDVKD. Here the CDR3 reads CATKGVIMGNTEAFF. The CDR3 nucleotides read TGTGCCACCAAAGGGGTCATAATGGGGAACACTGAAGCTTTCTTT.

This clonotype was seen a few times. The rearrangement joins TRBV24-1 to TRBJ1-5, with 10 bases identical to TRBD1. Trimming cost V 3 bases and J 2 bases; bases outside gene matches: 0. The germline CDR1 and CDR2 sequences are KGHDR and SFDVKD. The CDR3 contains 15 residues. The CDR3 protein is CATSDGTGGNQPQHF. In nucleotides, the CDR3 is TGTGCCACCAGTGATGGGACAGGGGGCAATCAGCCCCAGCATTTT.

The chain has TRBV4-2 and TRBJ1-5; a weak D match, TRBD1 (6 bases). Trimming stripped 2 bases from V and 2 bases from J, with 13 bases between. Germline CDR1 LGHNA, CDR2 YNFKEQ. This CDR3 spans 16 amino acids. The CDR3 is CASSQTGLSGNQPQHF. The DNA for the CDR3 is TGTGCCAGCAGCCAAACAGGGCTGAGTGGCAATCAGCCCCAGCATTTT.

Many counts were recorded for this clonotype. At one of its ends the junction is not consistent with the germline gene, which may arise from a read error. The chain combines TRBV5-1 with TRBJ2-5; the D is unclear. CDR1 SGHRS and CDR2 YFSETQ come from the germline V gene. The CDR3 runs 13 residues. The CDR3 loop reads CASSLALQETQYF. The DNA for the CDR3 is TGTGCCAGCAGCTTGGCCCTCCAAGAGACCCAGTACTTC.

Turning to this clonotype: This may be a read error, as it is one base from a much larger clone. The rearrangement uses TRBV7-9 and TRBJ1-1; no reliable D call. This CDR3 is 12 amino acids long. The germline V gene has CDR1 SEHNR and CDR2 FQNEAQ (reference sequence). Here the CDR3 DNA reads TGTGCCAGCAGCTTATTAGACACTGACGCTTTCTTT. It is translated as CASSLLDTDAFF.

In its sample, this clonotype was seen many times. The rearrangement joins TRBV20-1 to TRBJ1-1; no clear D gene. The V gene's germline CDR1 is DFQATT and CDR2 SNEGSKA (reference sequence). The CDR3 extends over 12 amino acids. Trimming cost V 2 bases and J 12 bases, with 16 bases left between them. CDR3 nucleotides: TGCAGTGCTAGACGGGGAGAAGACATTCCTTTCTTT. Amino acids: CSARRGEDIPFF.

This clonotype was seen ten or more times. The J gene is TRBJ1-1, the V gene TRBV6-5; no definite D call. V gave up 7 bases and J gave up 1 base, with 10 bases separating them. There are 13 residues in the CDR3. Germline CDR1 and CDR2: MNHEY and SVGAGI. The chain's CDR3 is CASTPQENTEAFF. The DNA of the CDR3 is TGTGCCAGCACCCCCCAGGAGAACACTGAAGCTTTCTTT.

This clonotype has ten or more counts. The chain uses TRBV2 and TRBJ2-7; 15 nucleotides line up with TRBD2. With 3 bases clipped from V and 12 bases from J, the junction kept 3 bases outside the gene matches. The germline V gene has CDR1 SNHLY and CDR2 FYNNEI. The CDR3 length is 13 residues. Here the CDR3 reads CASSEGLAGGSYV. The DNA for the CDR3 is TGTGCCAGCAGTGAGGGACTAGCGGGGGGATCGTACGTC.

The table lists this clonotype with many counts. The V call is TRBV4-1, the J call TRBJ2-1, with D tentatively TRBD2 (5 bases). V was pared by 0 bases and J by 2 bases, with 14 bases between. In germline, CDR1 is MGHRA, CDR2 YSYEKL. The CDR3 covers 17 residues. The CDR3 reads CASSQDTRRLAYNEQFF. CDR3 DNA: TGCGCCAGCAGCCAAGATACTAGAAGGCTAGCCTACAATGAGCAGTTCTTC.

This clonotype was observed a handful of times. The chain combines TRBV30 with TRBJ1-6; 10 bases are shared with TRBD1. Trimming cost V 1 base and J 10 bases; bases outside gene matches: 1. The CDR3 runs to 13 residues. CDR1 and CDR2 from the germline V gene are GTSNPN and SVGIG (reference sequence). The DNA for the CDR3 is TGTGCCTGGAGTGAGGACAGGGGGTCACCCCTCCACTTT. Protein product: CAWSEDRGSPLHF.

The CDR3 DNA reads as TGTGCCACCAGCAGAGTGGGCGGGGGGGCCTCCGAGACCCAGTACTTC. Translated, it gives CATSRVGGGASETQYF. The genes are TRBV15 and TRBJ2-5, with 9 bases aligning to TRBD2. The ends lost 1 base at V and 5 bases at J; junction bases unmatched: 8. The CDR3 extends over 16 amino acids. CDR1 is LNHNV and CDR2 is YYDKDF in the germline V gene (reference sequence).

This clonotype has a count of ten or more. The gene calls are TRBV7-2 and TRBJ1-2; TRBD1 is a possible D gene (5 bases). The ends were cut back, 7 bases at V and 4 bases at J, with 19 bases in the middle. The CDR3 consists of 15 residues. Germline loops: CDR1 SGHTA, CDR2 FQGNSA. The CDR3 is CASTPPTTAVYGYTF. Here the CDR3 DNA reads TGTGCCAGCACCCCTCCCACGACAGCCGTCTATGGCTACACCTTC.

This clonotype was seen many times. The CDR3 region is CASSYRTENTEAFF. The CDR3 DNA is TGTGCCAGCAGTTACCGAACGGAGAACACTGAAGCTTTCTTT. This rearrangement joins TRBV6-5 to TRBJ1-1; no clear D gene. The V gene's germline CDR1 is MNHEY and CDR2 SVGAGI. V lost 2 bases to trimming and J lost 1 base, with 8 bases between them. The CDR3 sequence is 14 residues long.

Ten or more counts support this clonotype. The chain uses TRBV3-1 and TRBJ2-3; a possible D gene is TRBD1 (6 bases). Looked up from germline, CDR1 is LGHDT and CDR2 is YNNKEL (reference sequence). This CDR3 region has 14 residues. Deletions cut 2 bases from V and 4 bases from J, with 10 bases between. CDR3: CASSQNQGSDTQYF. CDR3 sequence (DNA): TGTGCCAGCAGCCAAAACCAGGGGTCAGATACGCAGTATTTT.

In this sample, this clonotype turned up a few times. This chain links TRBV6-6 with TRBJ1-2; 9 bases map to TRBD1. Germline loops: CDR1 MNHNY, CDR2 SVGAGI (reference sequence). The CDR3 totals 14 residues. V trimming: 0 bases; J trimming: 4 bases; junction bases outside the gene matches: 0. For the CDR3, the DNA is TGTGCCAGCAGTTACTCACAGGGGGCCTATGGCTACACCTTC. Its protein is CASSYSQGAYGYTF.

The chain combines TRBV5-1 with TRBJ1-2; 11 nucleotides match TRBD1. After removal of 4 bases from V and 3 bases from J, the junction contained 11 bases not matched to a gene. The CDR3 spans 17 residues. The germline V gene has CDR1 SGHRS and CDR2 YFSETQ. CDR3 nucleotide sequence: TGCGCCAGCAGCCCCCGCGGGACAGGGGGACGAGACTATGGCTACACCTTC. Its translation is CASSPRGTGGRDYGYTF.

This clonotype was picked up many times. The chain combines TRBV5-1 with TRBJ2-3, with TRBD2 identical over 9 bases. Germline V gene lookup returns CDR1 SGHRS and CDR2 YFSETQ. V dropped 5 bases and J dropped 4; count of bases not matched to a gene: 11. There are 16 residues in the CDR3. In nucleotides, the CDR3 is TGCGCCAGCAGTCTGGCCGGCTTAGCGGGGGCAGATACGCAGTATTTT. Translating it yields CASSLAGLAGADTQYF. Variable domain in full (rest from reference TRBV5-1 and TRBJ2-3): KAGVTQTPRYLIKTRGQQVTLSCSPISGHRSVSWYQQTPGQGLQFLFEYFSETQRNKGNFPGRFSGRQFSNSRSEMNVSTLELGDSALYLCASSLAGLAGADTQYFGPGTRLTVL.

J is TRBJ2-7 and V is TRBV14, with 7 bases identical to TRBD1. After removal of 2 bases from V and 2 bases from J, the junction contained 6 bases not matched to a gene. CDR3 length equals 15 residues. Germline V gene lookup returns CDR1 SGHDN and CDR2 FVKESK. The DNA of the CDR3 is TGTGCCAGCAGCCAACGGCAGGGGGTGGCCTACGAGCAGTACGTC. The encoded protein is CASSQRQGVAYEQYV.

This clonotype was observed a few times. The gene calls are TRBV7-6 and TRBJ2-3; 7 nucleotides match TRBD2. The length of the CDR3 is 15 residues. Unmatched junction bases numbered 6, after V lost 0 bases and J lost 6 bases. Per the germline V gene, CDR1 is SGHVS and CDR2 is FNYEAQ. The CDR3 protein is CASSLAGGGGDTQYF. Written as DNA, the CDR3 is TGTGCCAGCAGCTTAGCGGGCGGGGGAGGGGATACGCAGTATTTT.

The chain joins TRBV20-1 to TRBJ1-6, with TRBD1 matching over 8 bases. The CDR3 spans 15 residues. Trimming at V came to 7 bases and at J to 6 bases, leaving 11 bases not matched to a gene. Germline CDR1 reads DFQATT; CDR2 reads SNEGSKA (reference sequence). The CDR3: CSVATGASSNSPLHF. In DNA form, the CDR3 reads TGCAGTGTGGCGACAGGGGCATCTAGTAATTCACCCCTCCACTTT.

This clonotype was seen repeatedly, ten times or more. This chain links TRBV10-3 with TRBJ2-2; D perhaps matches TRBD1 (5 bases). V gave up 1 base and J gave up 5 bases, with 8 bases separating them. CDR1 and CDR2 (germline): ENHRY, SYGVKD. This CDR3 is 14 amino acids long. The CDR3 nucleotides read TGTGCCATCAGTGAGTTTGACAGAACCGGGGAGCTGTTTTTT. It translates to CAISEFDRTGELFF.

This clonotype was counted a few times. One end of the junction does not line up with germline, which may come from a read error. V usage is TRBV5-4 and J usage is TRBJ1-3; D uncertain. CDR1 is SGHNT and CDR2 is YYREEE in the germline V gene (reference sequence). The CDR3 totals 12 residues. The CDR3 DNA sequence: TGTGCCACCAGCTTCTCTGGAAACACCATATATTTT. This encodes CATSFSGNTIYF.